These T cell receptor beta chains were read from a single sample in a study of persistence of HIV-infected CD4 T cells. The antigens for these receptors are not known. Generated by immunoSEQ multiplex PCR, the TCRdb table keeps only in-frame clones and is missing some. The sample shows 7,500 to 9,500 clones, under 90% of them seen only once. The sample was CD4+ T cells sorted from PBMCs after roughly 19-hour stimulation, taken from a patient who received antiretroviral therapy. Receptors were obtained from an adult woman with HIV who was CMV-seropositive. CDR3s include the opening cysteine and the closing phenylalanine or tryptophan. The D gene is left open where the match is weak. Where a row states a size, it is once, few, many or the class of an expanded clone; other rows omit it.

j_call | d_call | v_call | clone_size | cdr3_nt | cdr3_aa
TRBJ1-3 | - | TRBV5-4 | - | TGTGCCAGCAGCTTGGGAGGGCTAGGAAACACCATATATTTT | CASSLGGLGNTIYF
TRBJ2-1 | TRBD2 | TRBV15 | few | TGTGCCACCAGCAGAGAAACAGCGGGACTAGCTTACAATGAGCAGTTCTTC | CATSRETAGLAYNEQFF
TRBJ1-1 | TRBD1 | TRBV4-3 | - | TGCGCCAGCAGCCTCTTCTGGGACAGGGCTAACACTGAAGCTTTCTTT | CASSLFWDRANTEAFF
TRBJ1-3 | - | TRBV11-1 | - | TGTGCCAGCAGCCGACAGCGTCTTGGAAACACCATATATTTT | CASSRQRLGNTIYF
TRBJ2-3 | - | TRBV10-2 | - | TGCGCCAGCAGCTTCGCAGATACGCAGTATTTT | CASSFADTQYF
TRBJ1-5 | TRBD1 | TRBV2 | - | TGTGCCAGCAGTGGTTCGGGGGACAGGAGGTATAGCAATCAGCCCCAGCATTTT | CASSGSGDRRYSNQPQHF
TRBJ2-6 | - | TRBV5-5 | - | TGTGCCAGCGGGTTCTCTGGGGCCAACGTCCTGACTTTC | CASGFSGANVLTF
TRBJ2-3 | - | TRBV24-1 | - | TGTGCCACCAGTGATCCGGGACGGGGTATGGATACGCAGTATTTT | CATSDPGRGMDTQYF
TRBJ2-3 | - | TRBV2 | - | TGTGCCAGCGCCGGACGTGAGTCTAGCACAGATACGCAGTATTTT | CASAGRESSTDTQYF
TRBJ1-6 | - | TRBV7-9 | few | TGTGCCAGCAGCCCCTGGGTAGGGCCCCACTATAATTCACCCCTCCACTTT | CASSPWVGPHYNSPLHF